This T cell receptor beta chain was sequenced in a study of blood T cell repertoires in COVID-19. Repertoires were generated with immunoSEQ multiplex PCR, while TCRdb's copy carries only in-frame clones and drops some. The sample includes approximately 170,000 clones, approximately 86% of them seen just once. The TCR was taken from an elderly woman with active or convalescent COVID-19. The sequenced material came from peripheral blood.

This chain's CDR3 is CASSRTGGGNQPQHF. CDR3 in DNA: TGTGCCAGCAGCAGGACAGGGGGCGGGAATCAGCCCCAGCATTTT. The rearrangement joins TRBV7-2 to TRBJ1-5; 11 bases map to TRBD1. The CDR3 runs 15 residues. J lost 4 bases, V lost 5 bases, and 4 bases had no gene match. Germline-derived CDR1 and CDR2 are SGHTA and FQGNSA. The full variable domain, in which reference TRBV7-2 and TRBJ1-5 provide the parts outside the CDR3, is GAGVSQSPSNKVTEKGKDVELRCDPISGHTALYWYRQSLGQGLEFLIYFQGNSAPDKSGLPSDRFSAERTGGSVSTLTIQRTQQEDSAVYLCASSRTGGGNQPQHFGDGTRLSIL.